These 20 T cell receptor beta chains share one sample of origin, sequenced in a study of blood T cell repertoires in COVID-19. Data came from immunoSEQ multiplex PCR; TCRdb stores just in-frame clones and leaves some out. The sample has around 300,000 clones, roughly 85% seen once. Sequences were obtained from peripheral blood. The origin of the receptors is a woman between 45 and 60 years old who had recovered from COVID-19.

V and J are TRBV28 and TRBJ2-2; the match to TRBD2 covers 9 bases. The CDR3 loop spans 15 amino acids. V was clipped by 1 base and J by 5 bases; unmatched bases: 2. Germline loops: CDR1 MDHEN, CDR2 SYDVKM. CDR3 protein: CASSLLAGVTGELFF. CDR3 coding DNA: TGTGCCAGCAGTTTATTAGCGGGAGTAACCGGGGAGCTGTTTTTT.

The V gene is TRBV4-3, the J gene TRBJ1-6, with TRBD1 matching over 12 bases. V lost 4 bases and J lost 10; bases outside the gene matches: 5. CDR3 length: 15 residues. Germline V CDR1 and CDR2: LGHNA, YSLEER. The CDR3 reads CASSLGQGAQSPLHF. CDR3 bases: TGCGCCAGCAGCCTGGGACAGGGGGCGCAATCACCCCTCCACTTT.

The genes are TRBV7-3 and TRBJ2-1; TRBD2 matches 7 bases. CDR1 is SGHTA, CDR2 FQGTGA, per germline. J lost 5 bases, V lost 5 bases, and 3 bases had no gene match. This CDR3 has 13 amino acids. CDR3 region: CASSPGGNNEQFF. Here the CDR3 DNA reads TGTGCCAGCAGCCCCGGGGGGAACAATGAGCAGTTCTTC.

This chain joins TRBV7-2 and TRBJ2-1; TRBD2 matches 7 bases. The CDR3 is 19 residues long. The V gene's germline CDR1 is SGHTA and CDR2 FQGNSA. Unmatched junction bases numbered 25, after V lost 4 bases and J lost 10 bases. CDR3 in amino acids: CASSSRGLTVWGGPSEQFF. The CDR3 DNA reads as TGTGCCAGCAGCTCTCGTGGGTTAACGGTTTGGGGGGGACCATCCGAGCAGTTCTTC.

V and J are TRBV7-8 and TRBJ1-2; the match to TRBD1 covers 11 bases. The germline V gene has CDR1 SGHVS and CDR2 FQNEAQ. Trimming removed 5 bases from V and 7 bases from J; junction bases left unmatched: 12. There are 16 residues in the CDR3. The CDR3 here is CASSVSSGTGGSGYTF. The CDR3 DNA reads TGTGCCAGCAGCGTGAGCTCCGGGACAGGGGGAAGTGGCTACACCTTC.

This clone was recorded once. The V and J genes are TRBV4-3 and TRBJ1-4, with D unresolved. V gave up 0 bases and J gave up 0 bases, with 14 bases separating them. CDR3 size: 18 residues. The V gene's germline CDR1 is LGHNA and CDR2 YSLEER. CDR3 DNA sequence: TGCGCCAGCAGCCAAGAAAAGGCCAGACGGGCAACTAATGAAAAACTGTTTTTT. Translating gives CASSQEKARRATNEKLFF.

The CDR3 DNA is TGTGCCAGCAGCGTTCAGGGGGCGAACACTGAAGCTTTCTTT. Its protein is CASSVQGANTEAFF. This chain links TRBV9 with TRBJ1-1, with TRBD1 identical over 8 bases. CDR1 is SGDLS, CDR2 YYNGEE, per germline. There are 14 residues in the CDR3. With 2 bases clipped from V and 1 base from J, the junction kept 1 base outside the gene matches.

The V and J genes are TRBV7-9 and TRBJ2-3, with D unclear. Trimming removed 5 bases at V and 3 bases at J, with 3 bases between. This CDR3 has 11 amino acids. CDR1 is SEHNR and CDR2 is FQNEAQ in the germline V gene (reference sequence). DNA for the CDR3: TGTGCCAGCAGCATAACAGATACGCAGTATTTT. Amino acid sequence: CASSITDTQYF.

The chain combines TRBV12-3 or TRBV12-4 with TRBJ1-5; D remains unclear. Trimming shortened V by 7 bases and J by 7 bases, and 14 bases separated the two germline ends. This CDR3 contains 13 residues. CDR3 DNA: TGTGCCAGCAACTTTGGGGAGAGCCAGCCCCAGCATTTT. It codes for CASNFGESQPQHF.

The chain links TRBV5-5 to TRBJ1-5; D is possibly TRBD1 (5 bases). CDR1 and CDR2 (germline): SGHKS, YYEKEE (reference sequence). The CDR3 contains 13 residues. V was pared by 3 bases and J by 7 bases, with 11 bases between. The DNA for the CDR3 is TGTGCCAGCAGCTCGGGGGGAAGACAGCCCCAGCATTTT. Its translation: CASSSGGRQPQHF. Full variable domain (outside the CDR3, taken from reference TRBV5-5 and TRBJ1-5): DAGVTQSPTHLIKTRGQQVTLRCSPISGHKSVSWYQQVLGQGPQFIFQYYEKEERGRGNFPDRFSARQFPNYSSELNVNALLLGDSALYLCASSSGGRQPQHFGDGTRLSIL.

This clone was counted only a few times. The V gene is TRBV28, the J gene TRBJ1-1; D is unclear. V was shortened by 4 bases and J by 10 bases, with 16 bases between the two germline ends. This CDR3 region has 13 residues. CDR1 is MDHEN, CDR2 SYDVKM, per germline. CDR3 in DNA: TGTGCCAGCAGTTCCCCAGGAGGGATCGGAGCTTTCTTT. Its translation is CASSSPGGIGAFF.

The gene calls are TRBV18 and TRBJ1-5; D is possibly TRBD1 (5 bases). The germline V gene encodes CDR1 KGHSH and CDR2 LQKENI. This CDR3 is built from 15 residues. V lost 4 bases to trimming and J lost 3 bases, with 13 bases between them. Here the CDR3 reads CASSQNQGNNQPQHF. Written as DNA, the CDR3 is TGTGCCAGCTCACAAAATCAGGGAAACAATCAGCCCCAGCATTTT.

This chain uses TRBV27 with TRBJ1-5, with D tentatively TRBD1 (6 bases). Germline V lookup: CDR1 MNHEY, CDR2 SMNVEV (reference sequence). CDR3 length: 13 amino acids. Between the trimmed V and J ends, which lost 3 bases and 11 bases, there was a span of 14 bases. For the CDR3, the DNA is TGTGCCAGCAGTTTTGGACAGAGGGGAGCCCAGCATTTT. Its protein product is CASSFGQRGAQHF.

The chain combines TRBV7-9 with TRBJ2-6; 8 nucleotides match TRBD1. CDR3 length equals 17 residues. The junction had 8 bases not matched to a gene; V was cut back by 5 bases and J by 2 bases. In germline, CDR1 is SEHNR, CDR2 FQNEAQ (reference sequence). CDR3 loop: CASSRGTGRTGANVLTF. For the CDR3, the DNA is TGTGCCAGCAGCCGAGGGACAGGCCGAACTGGGGCCAACGTCCTGACTTTC.

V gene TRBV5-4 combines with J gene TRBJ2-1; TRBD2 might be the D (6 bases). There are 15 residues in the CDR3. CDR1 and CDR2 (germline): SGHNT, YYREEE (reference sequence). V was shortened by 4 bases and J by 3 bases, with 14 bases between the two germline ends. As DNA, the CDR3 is TGTGCCAGCAGCGGAACCGGGACTGACTACAATGAGCAGTTCTTC. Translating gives CASSGTGTDYNEQFF.

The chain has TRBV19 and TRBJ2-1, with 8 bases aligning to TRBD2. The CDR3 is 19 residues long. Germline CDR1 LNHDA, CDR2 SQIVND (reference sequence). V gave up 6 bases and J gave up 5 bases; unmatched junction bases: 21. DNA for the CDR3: TGTGCCAGTAGCTCTCCTAGCGGGCGCGCACCTACGAGGCACAATGAGCAGTTCTTC. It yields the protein CASSSPSGRAPTRHNEQFF.

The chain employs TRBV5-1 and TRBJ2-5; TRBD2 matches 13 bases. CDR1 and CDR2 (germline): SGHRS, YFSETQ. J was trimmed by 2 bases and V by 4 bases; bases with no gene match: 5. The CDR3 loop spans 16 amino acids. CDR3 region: CASSRTSGGIQETQYF. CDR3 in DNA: TGCGCCAGCAGCCGGACTAGCGGGGGAATACAAGAGACCCAGTACTTC.

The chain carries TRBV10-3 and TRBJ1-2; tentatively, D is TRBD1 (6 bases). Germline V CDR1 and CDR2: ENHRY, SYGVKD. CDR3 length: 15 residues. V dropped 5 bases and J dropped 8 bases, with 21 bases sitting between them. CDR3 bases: TGTGCCATCAGTTCCCTGGACAGATCCTCGCGGGGCTACACCTTC. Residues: CAISSLDRSSRGYTF.

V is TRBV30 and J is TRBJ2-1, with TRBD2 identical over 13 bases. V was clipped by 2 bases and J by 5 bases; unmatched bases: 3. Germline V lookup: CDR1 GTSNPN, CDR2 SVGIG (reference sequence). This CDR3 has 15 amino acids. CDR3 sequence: CAWSRGLAGDNEQFF. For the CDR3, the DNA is TGTGCCTGGAGTCGCGGACTAGCGGGGGACAATGAGCAGTTCTTC.

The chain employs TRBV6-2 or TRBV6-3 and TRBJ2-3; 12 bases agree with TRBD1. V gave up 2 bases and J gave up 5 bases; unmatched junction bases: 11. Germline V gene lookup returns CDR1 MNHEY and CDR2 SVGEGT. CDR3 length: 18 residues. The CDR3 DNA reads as TGTGCCAGCAGTTACCCCCCCGGGACAGGGGGCATTTTAGATACGCAGTATTTT. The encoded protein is CASSYPPGTGGILDTQYF.